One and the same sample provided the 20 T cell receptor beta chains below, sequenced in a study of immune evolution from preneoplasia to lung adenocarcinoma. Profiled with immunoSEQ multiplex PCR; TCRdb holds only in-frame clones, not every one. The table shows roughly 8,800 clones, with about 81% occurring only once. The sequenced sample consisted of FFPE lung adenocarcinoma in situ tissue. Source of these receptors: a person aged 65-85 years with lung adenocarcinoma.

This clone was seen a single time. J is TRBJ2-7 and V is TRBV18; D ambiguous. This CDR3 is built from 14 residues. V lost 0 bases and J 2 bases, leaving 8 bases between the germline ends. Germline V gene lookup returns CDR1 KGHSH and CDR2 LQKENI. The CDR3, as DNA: TGTGCCAGCTCACCACCAACCAGTCCCTACGAGCAGTACTTC. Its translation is CASSPPTSPYEQYF.

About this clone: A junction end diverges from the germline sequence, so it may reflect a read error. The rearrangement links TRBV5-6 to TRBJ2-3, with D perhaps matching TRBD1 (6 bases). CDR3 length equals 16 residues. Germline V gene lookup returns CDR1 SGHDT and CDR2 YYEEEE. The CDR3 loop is CTSSLVRDTSTDTQYF. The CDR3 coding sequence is TGTACCAGCAGCTTGGTCCGGGACACCAGCACAGATACGCAGTATTTT.

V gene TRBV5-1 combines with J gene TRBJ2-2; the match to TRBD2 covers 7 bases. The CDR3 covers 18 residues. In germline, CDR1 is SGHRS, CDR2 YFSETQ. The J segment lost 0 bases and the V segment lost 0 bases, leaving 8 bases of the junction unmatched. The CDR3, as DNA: TGCGCCAGCAGCTTGGCTATGCGGGGGTATACGAACACCGGGGAGCTGTTTTTT. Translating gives CASSLAMRGYTNTGELFF.

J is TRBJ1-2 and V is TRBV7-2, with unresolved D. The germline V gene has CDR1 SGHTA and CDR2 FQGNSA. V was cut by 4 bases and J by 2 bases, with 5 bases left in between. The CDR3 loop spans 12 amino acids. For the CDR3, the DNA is TGTGCCAGCAGCTCATCCAACTATGGCTACACCTTC. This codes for CASSSSNYGYTF.

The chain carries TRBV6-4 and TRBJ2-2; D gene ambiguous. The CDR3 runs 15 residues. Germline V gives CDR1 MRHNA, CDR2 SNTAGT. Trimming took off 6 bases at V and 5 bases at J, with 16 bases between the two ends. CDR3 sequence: CASRDGFCRTGELFF. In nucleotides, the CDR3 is TGTGCCAGCAGGGACGGATTCTGCCGGACCGGGGAGCTGTTTTTT.

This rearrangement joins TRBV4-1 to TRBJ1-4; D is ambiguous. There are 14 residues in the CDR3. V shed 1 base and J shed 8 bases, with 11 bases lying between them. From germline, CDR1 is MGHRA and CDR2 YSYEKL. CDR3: CASSQVAGTEKLFF. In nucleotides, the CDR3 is TGCGCCAGCAGCCAAGTCGCTGGAACCGAAAAACTGTTTTTT.

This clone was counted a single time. CDR3 nucleotides: TGCGCCAGCAGCTCAGATCCGGGGACAGGGGGAAACACCATATATTTT. It yields the protein CASSSDPGTGGNTIYF. The chain couples TRBV5-1 to TRBJ1-3, with TRBD1 identical over 9 bases. The germline V gene encodes CDR1 SGHRS and CDR2 YFSETQ. V shed 3 bases, J shed 4 bases, and the junction held 8 bases outside the gene matches. The CDR3 runs 16 residues. The full variable domain, in which reference TRBV5-1 and TRBJ1-3 provide the parts outside the CDR3, is KAGVTQTPRYLIKTRGQQVTLSCSPISGHRSVSWYQQTPGQGLQFLFEYFSETQRNKGNFPGRFSGRQFSNSRSEMNVSTLELGDSALYLCASSSDPGTGGNTIYFGEGSWLTVV.

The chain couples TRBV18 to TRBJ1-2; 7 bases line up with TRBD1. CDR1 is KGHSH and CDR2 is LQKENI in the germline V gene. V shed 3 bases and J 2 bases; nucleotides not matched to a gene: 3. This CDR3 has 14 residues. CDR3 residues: CASSPKTGNYGYTF. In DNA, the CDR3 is TGTGCCAGCTCACCGAAGACAGGGAACTATGGCTACACCTTC.

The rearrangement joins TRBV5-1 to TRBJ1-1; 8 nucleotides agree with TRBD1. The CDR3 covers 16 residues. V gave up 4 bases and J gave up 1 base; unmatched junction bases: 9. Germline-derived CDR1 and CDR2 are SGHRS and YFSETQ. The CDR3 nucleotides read TGCGCCAGCAGCCCTTGGTGGGGACAGGAGAACACTGAAGCTTTCTTT. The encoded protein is CASSPWWGQENTEAFF.

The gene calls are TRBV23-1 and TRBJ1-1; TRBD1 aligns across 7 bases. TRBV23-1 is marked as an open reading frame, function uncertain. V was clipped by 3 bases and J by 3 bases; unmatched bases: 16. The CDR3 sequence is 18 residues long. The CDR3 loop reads CASSQPTGCGEGDTEAFF. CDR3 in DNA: TGCGCCAGCAGTCAGCCGACAGGGTGTGGTGAAGGAGACACTGAAGCTTTCTTT.

The CDR3: CASRGQGSSYEQYF. CDR3 nucleotides: TGTGCCAGCCGGGGTCAGGGGAGCTCCTACGAGCAGTACTTC. V is TRBV28 and J is TRBJ2-7; a weak D match, TRBD1 (6 bases). The CDR3 runs 14 residues. Germline CDR1 and CDR2: MDHEN and SYDVKM. The V gene lost 8 bases and the J gene lost 0 bases, with 14 bases spanning the gap.

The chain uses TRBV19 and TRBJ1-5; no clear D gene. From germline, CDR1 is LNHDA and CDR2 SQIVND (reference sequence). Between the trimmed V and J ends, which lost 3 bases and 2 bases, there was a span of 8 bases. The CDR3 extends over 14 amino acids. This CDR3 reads CASSIWLGNQPQHF. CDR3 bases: TGTGCCAGTAGTATCTGGCTTGGCAATCAGCCCCAGCATTTT.

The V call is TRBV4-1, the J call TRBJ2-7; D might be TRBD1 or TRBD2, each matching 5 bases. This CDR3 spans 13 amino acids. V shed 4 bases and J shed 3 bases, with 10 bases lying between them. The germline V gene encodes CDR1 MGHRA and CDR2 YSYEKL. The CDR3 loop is CASSRDDRYEQYF. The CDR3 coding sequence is TGCGCCAGCAGCCGGGACGATCGCTACGAGCAGTACTTC.

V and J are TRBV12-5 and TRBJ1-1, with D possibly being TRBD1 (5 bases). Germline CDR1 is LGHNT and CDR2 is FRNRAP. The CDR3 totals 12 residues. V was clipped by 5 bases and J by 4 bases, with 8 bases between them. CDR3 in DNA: TGTGCTAGTGGTCCGGGGACCACTGAAGCTTTCTTT. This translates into CASGPGTTEAFF.

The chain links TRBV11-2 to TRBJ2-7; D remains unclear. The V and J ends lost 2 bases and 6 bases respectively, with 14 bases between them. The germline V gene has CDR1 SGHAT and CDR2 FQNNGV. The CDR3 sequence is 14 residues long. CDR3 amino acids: CASSLSSTQPEQYF. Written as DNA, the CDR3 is TGTGCCAGCAGCTTATCCTCGACTCAGCCCGAGCAGTACTTC.

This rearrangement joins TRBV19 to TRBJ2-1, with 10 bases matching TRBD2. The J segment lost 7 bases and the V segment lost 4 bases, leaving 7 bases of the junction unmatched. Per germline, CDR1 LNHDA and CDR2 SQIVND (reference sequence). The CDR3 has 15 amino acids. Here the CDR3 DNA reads TGTGCCAGTAGTACCATAGCGGGGGGCTATAATGAGCAGTTCTTC. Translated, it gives CASSTIAGGYNEQFF.

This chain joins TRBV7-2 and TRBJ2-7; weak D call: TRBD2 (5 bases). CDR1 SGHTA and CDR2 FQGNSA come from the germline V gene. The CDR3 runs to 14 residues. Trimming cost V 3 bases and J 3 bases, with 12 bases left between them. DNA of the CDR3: TGTGCCAGCAGCTTTAGCCTAGCAAACTACGAGCAGTACTTC. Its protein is CASSFSLANYEQYF.

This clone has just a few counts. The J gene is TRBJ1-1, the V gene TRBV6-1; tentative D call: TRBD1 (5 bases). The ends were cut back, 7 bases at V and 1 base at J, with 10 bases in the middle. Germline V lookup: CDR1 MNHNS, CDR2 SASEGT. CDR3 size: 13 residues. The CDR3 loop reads CASNPQENTEAFF. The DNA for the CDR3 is TGTGCCAGCAATCCACAGGAGAACACTGAAGCTTTCTTT.

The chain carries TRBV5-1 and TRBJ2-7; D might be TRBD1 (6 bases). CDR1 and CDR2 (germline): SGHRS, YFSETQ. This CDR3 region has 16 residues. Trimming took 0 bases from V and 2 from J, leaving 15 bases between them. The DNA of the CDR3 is TGCGCCAGCAGCTTGGCCGGACAGAGGCATCCCTACGAGCAGTACTTC. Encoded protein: CASSLAGQRHPYEQYF.

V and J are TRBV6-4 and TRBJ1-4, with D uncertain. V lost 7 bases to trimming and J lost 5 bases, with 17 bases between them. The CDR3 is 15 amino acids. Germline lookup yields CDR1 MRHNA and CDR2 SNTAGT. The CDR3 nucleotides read TGTGCCAGCACCCGCCGGGTCGAGAAAAATGAAAAACTGTTTTTT. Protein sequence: CASTRRVEKNEKLFF.